This T cell receptor (beta chain) was captured in a study of shared clonotypes between healthy human individuals (dated by TCRdb to the early 2020s). For the wider study: A few men and two women, aged 18 to 49 years, made up the cohort. To increase sequencing depth and limit assay-specific biases, TCR repertoire library preparation and sequencing were carried out by different laboratories using diverse techniques. Between about 0.94 and 8.9 billion PBMCs per donor were obtained by leukapheresis. For each donor, CD4 naive and CD4 memory were each run on three plates, CD8 naive on two plates, and CD8 memory on one plate. To estimate repertoire size and how much clonotype sharing occurs between individuals, the study deeply sequenced the blood TCR repertoires of roughly 5 healthy adults. Study-wide findings and limitations: Rarefaction of sorted-subset datasets indicated incomplete sequencing despite the large sequencing depth. Sharing across several donors was observed for approximately 5% of naive CD4, 3% to 4% of naive CD8, 2% to 2.5% of memory CD4, and around 0.4% of memory CD8 clonotypes. Based on pairwise subsampling, the degree of clonotype sharing among donors was expected to be affected by sequencing depth. Sampling was restricted to blood, and TCR repertoires in tissues likely differ from the TCR repertoires found in blood. Because the study included only a small number of donors, the genetic and exposure-history diversity represented was limited. Larger estimated clonotype richness was generally found for naive subsets than for memory subsets. Compared with non-shared clonotypes, the clonotypes found in all four sorted-subset donors had higher generation probabilities.

Worth noting for this clone: What antigen it recognizes has not been identified. No much larger clone is present one base from it, and per-base qualities are unavailable. At the DNA level, this CDR3 is encoded by other sequences in the same sample as well.

Using the deep immunoSEQ assay, TCR CDR3 regions were amplified from genomic DNA by multiplex PCR. Extracted genomic DNA from each cell subset was spread evenly across all wells of several immunoSEQ 96-well plates, with each plate serving as a replicate. Each replicate PCR for sorted subsets received about 210 ng genomic DNA, equal to some 32,000 T cell genomes. Purified libraries were measured with a Qubit 3.0 fluorometer, size-checked on a Bioanalyzer 2100, and measured again with the KAPA Library Quantification kit. Each immunoSEQ 96-well plate was sequenced on its own single-read 150-cycle Illumina NextSeq 550 flow cell. The authors processed their data as follows. The immunoSEQ output contained only junctional sequences without quality scores, so filtering could not match that applied to full-length reads. Sequences were annotated with PyIR, a Python wrapper for IgBLAST v1.9, using IMGT germline references to assign V/J genes and CDR3. Reads with weak V/J assignments (E-value above 1e-6), missing CDR3, stop codons, out-of-frame junctions, or ambiguous translated residues were removed. V3J clonotypes were defined as sequences sharing the same inferred V gene, J gene, and CDR3 amino acid sequence. To compute the percentage overlap between repertoires, the number of shared unique clonotypes was divided by the size of the smaller repertoire. Repertoire richness was assessed with RTK rarefaction, the Chao1 estimator, and Recon v2.1 estimates of unobserved clonotypes. Generation probabilities were computed with OLGA for all TCRbeta clonotypes obtained by the gDNA method from four donors. The immuneACCESS repertoire file appears here via TCRdb, limited to in-frame rearrangements. These files lack a portion of the clones; in checked studies, under half of the deficit traces to unresolved V genes, and the cause of the others is not known. V and J calls and clone size are as listed in that table; D and trimming were resolved from the DNA. The table for this sample lists about 1 million clones; roughly 70% of them were counted only once. Together, the top ten hold roughly 1.5% of the sample.

Via the germline V gene, CDR1 is MNHEY and CDR2 SVGAGI. The V end loses 4 bases and the J end loses 2 bases, and a stretch of 9 bases separates them. Counted from cysteine to phenylalanine, this CDR3 has 13 amino acids. Kept here is only the CDR3 DNA, which spans 39 bases and is read in frame from base 1. The donors were healthy, HIV-negative adults with no recently reported acute infections or vaccinations. Only Caucasian adults living in Nashville, Tennessee, USA were represented among the donors. CD4+ T cells were enriched by magnetic negative selection; naive cells were then positively selected on CD45RA, and the negative fraction formed the memory subset. Blood was obtained by leukapheresis, after which PBMCs were separated by Ficoll-Histopaque density gradient centrifugation and cryopreserved in liquid nitrogen vapor phase. Purity and quantity of every magnetically sorted T cell population were checked by analytical flow cytometry. Genomic DNA was isolated from every sorted fraction and measured by UV absorbance on a Nanodrop 2000c.

The receptor was isolated from a man in his late teens or twenties in good health. The chain employs TRBV6-5 and TRBJ2-7, with the D gene call left open. The sequencing sample was made of memory CD4+ T cells sorted from blood. Sample cell subset or site, as interpreted from the label and publication: CD45RA-negative fraction. Read as DNA, the sequence is TGTGCCAGCAGTTCCGGTGGCCCCTACGAGCAGTACTTC. Translated, it reads CASSSGGPYEQYF.